Each of the 5 T cell receptor beta chains below was sequenced from the same sample in a study of OX40 agonist ivuxolimab in advanced cancers. Sequenced by immunoSEQ multiplex PCR; TCRdb stores in-frame clones only, minus some. The sample records under 40,000 clones, around nine tenths being singletons. The starting material was CD4+ or CD8+ T cells sorted from blood, obtained in a trial of the OX40 agonist ivuxolimab. These receptors were collected from an adult with an advanced solid tumor such as melanoma, head and neck, liver or kidney cancer.

The J gene is TRBJ2-2, the V gene TRBV6-5; D is possibly TRBD1 (6 bases). The CDR3 has 11 amino acids. CDR1 and CDR2 from the germline V gene are MNHEY and SVGAGI. V shed 6 bases and J shed 13 bases, with 12 bases lying between them. CDR3 in DNA: TGTGCCAGCAGGACAGGCTCGGGGCTGTTTTTT. It encodes CASRTGSGLFF.

This chain connects TRBV18 to TRBJ2-7, with no clear D. Germline CDR1 KGHSH, CDR2 LQKENI. The CDR3 loop spans 12 amino acids. The V end was cut by 3 bases, the J end by 7 bases, with 10 bases between. In nucleotides, the CDR3 is TGTGCCAGCTCACCTCACAGTGAGGAGCAGTACTTC. Translated: CASSPHSEEQYF.

This chain joins TRBV9 and TRBJ1-6; D unclear. Trimming removed 0 bases from V and 10 bases from J, with 11 bases in between. There are 14 residues in the CDR3. CDR1 SGDLS and CDR2 YYNGEE come from the germline V gene. The CDR3 bases are TGTGCCAGCAGCGTAGGGAGTGGGCAATCACCCCTCCACTTT. It is translated as CASSVGSGQSPLHF.

The rearrangement uses TRBV19 and TRBJ1-2, with 8 bases matching TRBD1. The J segment lost 6 bases and the V segment lost 3 bases, leaving 12 bases of the junction unmatched. Germline V gene data show CDR1 as LNHDA and CDR2 as SQIVND (reference sequence). The CDR3 is 16 amino acids. Here the CDR3 DNA reads TGTGCCAGTAGTATCGGGTACAGGACAGGGTCTGATGGCTACACCTTC. It encodes CASSIGYRTGSDGYTF.

The table lists this clone with a count of one. The chain links TRBV18 to TRBJ2-1, with 10 bases aligning to TRBD1. V lost 6 bases and J lost 5; bases outside the gene matches: 13. Germline CDR1 KGHSH, CDR2 LQKENI. CDR3 length: 17 residues. CDR3 DNA: TGTGCCAGCTCTCAAATGACAGGGGGCGTCTTCCACAATGAGCAGTTCTTC. Its translation is CASSQMTGGVFHNEQFF.